This is a list of T cell receptor beta chains from one sample in a study of T cells in tuberculosis. Produced via immunoSEQ multiplex PCR; TCRdb's table is partial and in-frame only. The table records 29,000 or so clones, about 91% of them present only once. The sequenced sample was PBMCs, obtained at tuberculosis diagnosis. The origin of the receptors is an adult with tuberculosis. The conserved cysteine and the conserved F or W are not part of the CDR3 here. Each record gives: clone size, V gene, CDR3 length, J gene, CDR3 protein. Where a row states a size, it is once, few, many or the class of an expanded clone; other rows omit it.

>.|TRBV4-2|12|TRBJ2-3
ASSPRLAPDTQY
>.|TRBV12-5|12|TRBJ1-6
ASGLVPEGEPTH
>.|TRBV5-1|13|TRBJ1-1
ASSYIQGTPPRAF
>.|TRBV4-2|14|TRBJ1-5
ASSHSDRGSNQPQH
>.|TRBV10-3|12|TRBJ1-6
AISESYDGEPLH
>.|TRBV15|13|TRBJ2-3
ATRISLERTDTQY
>.|TRBV5-1|11|TRBJ1-1
ASSYNMNTEAF
>.|TRBV6-6|10|TRBJ1-5
ASSSPEGPQH
>.|TRBV29-1|11|TRBJ1-1
SVEESVNTEAF
>.|TRBV5-4|11|TRBJ2-7
ASSLGGVYEQY
>.|TRBV19|13|TRBJ2-3
ASSILWARRDTQY
>.|TRBV7-3|12|TRBJ1-3
ASSLRGSGNTIY
>.|TRBV11-2|15|TRBJ2-2
ASSLRTARLNTGELF
>.|TRBV6-1|13|TRBJ2-1
ASSDAAGGRSEQF
>.|TRBV27|13|TRBJ2-3
ASSSGILMSDTQY
>.|TRBV29-1|12|TRBJ2-2
SVNRGRGTGELF
>.|TRBV7-6|13|TRBJ2-1
ASSLSSGSWNEQF
>once|TRBV5-6|12|TRBJ1-2
ASSPTGTGDGYT
>.|TRBV28|12|TRBJ2-5
ASSRGGSMETQY
>.|TRBV5-1|11|TRBJ1-1
ASSLPQDTEAF
>.|TRBV7-9|11|TRBJ2-1
ASSFNLDNEQF
>.|TRBV5-1|16|TRBJ2-7
ASSLKREGLPLTYEQY
>.|TRBV29-1|11|TRBJ1-1
SVGAGANTEAF
>few|TRBV9|14|TRBJ1-6
ASRRDQGSYNSPLH
>once|TRBV6-1|12|TRBJ1-1
ASSTGRASTEAF
>.|TRBV2|12|TRBJ1-1
ASSARGQPGEAF
>.|TRBV6-1|11|TRBJ1-1
ASSVADNTEAF
>.|TRBV19|13|TRBJ1-2
ASSIRPDSSYGYT
>.|TRBV5-1|13|TRBJ2-2
ASSSSGSGTGELF
>.|TRBV21-1|15|TRBJ1-6
ASSKVLGRVSDSPLH
>.|TRBV6-6|11|TRBJ2-7
ASSKGQGYEQY
>.|TRBV5-1|13|TRBJ2-7
ASSLEGRPSYEQY
>.|TRBV7-2|14|TRBJ2-6
ASKLGRYSGANVLT
>.|TRBV6-6|14|TRBJ2-3
ASSLRDSTSTDTQY
>.|TRBV7-8|11|TRBJ2-7
ASSLTGEKGQY
>.|TRBV27|12|TRBJ1-2
ASSLFGGNYGYT
>.|TRBV15|13|TRBJ2-7
ATSRARTSSYEQY
>.|TRBV2|10|TRBJ2-1
ASSSSANEQF
>.|TRBV2|11|TRBJ2-1
AIWTGSYNEQF
>once|TRBV7-2|13|TRBJ1-3
ASSLVGSTGNTIY
>.|TRBV9|14|TRBJ2-1
ASSPQAPSSYNEQF
>.|TRBV30|12|TRBJ2-7
AWKTGPNSYEQY
>.|TRBV19|15|TRBJ1-2
ASSTPGGTGNVYGYT
>.|TRBV29-1|13|TRBJ2-4
SVGDGDIAKNIQY
>.|TRBV29-1|10|TRBJ1-2
SVGQGSGGYT